This T cell receptor beta chain was observed in a study of T cell clonotyping in hematopoietic cell transplantation. The time point was: recipient sample about 28 days before transplant, after cytoreduction. Here immunoSEQ multiplex PCR was the method, and the copy in TCRdb shows in-frame clones only, minus some. The sample lists roughly 9,000 clones, less than 90% seen once, with 25% to 30% in the top ten. CDR1 and CDR2 from the germline V gene are SGHVS and FNYEAQ. Trimming pared 7 bases from V and 1 base from J, leaving 19 bases between. This CDR3 is built from 16 residues. This sequence originates from a woman in her sixties with acute myeloid leukemia. Some clones in this sample may be carry-over from other donors' samples. The material sequenced was peripheral blood mononuclear cells, taken before stem cell transplant. V gene TRBV7-6 combines with J gene TRBJ1-1; the D gene is possibly TRBD1 (5 bases). DNA of the CDR3: TGTGCCAGCAAAACAGGCGTGAAAGGTGGGAACACTGAAGCTTTCTTT. Residues: CASKTGVKGGNTEAFF.